A selection of T cell receptor beta chains follows, all from one sample in a study of CD8+ T cells in alopecia areata. Using immunoSEQ multiplex PCR, the repertoire was profiled, and TCRdb retains in-frame clones only, with some absent. This table has about 180,000 clones, about half appearing once. The source material was CD8+ T cells sorted from blood, sampled at week 52, from a patient treated with tofacitinib. The origin of the receptors is a human donor with alopecia areata. The CDR3 runs from the conserved cysteine through the conserved F or W. A D gene is named only where the DNA matches it firmly. Clone size is stated in some rows and not others, as once, few, many or a class when expanded.

TRBJ2-4 | TRBV13 | . | few | CASSLAGLAKNIQYF | TGTGCCAGCAGCTTAGCTGGGCTAGCCAAAAACATTCAGTACTTC
TRBJ2-5 | TRBV7-4 | . | few | CASSPTSSQETQYF | TGTGCCAGCAGCCCCACTAGCTCCCAAGAGACCCAGTACTTC
TRBJ1-5 | TRBV29-1 | . | . | CSALPDSNQPQHF | TGCAGCGCCCTCCCGGACAGTAATCAGCCCCAGCATTTT
TRBJ1-2 | TRBV7-6 | . | . | CASSLRGESMDYGYTF | TGTGCCAGCAGCTTACGAGGGGAGAGTATGGACTATGGCTACACCTTC
TRBJ1-5 | TRBV27 | . | . | CASSLWRGSNQPQHF | TGTGCCAGCAGTTTATGGAGGGGGAGCAATCAGCCCCAGCATTTT
TRBJ1-2 | TRBV7-9 | . | few | CASRDGQYGYTF | TGTGCCAGCAGAGATGGACAGTATGGCTACACCTTC
TRBJ1-1 | TRBV6-1 | TRBD1 | few | CASSPGGVTEAFF | TGTGCCAGCAGTCCAGGGGGGGTCACTGAAGCTTTCTTT
TRBJ2-6 | TRBV5-4 | . | few | CAIRRQGLSGANVLTF | TGTGCCATCAGACGACAGGGACTCTCTGGGGCCAACGTCCTGACTTTC
TRBJ2-7 | TRBV5-1 | . | once | CASSFSTGYEGEQYF | TGCGCCAGCAGCTTTTCAACAGGGTACGAAGGCGAGCAGTACTTC
TRBJ1-1 | TRBV4-3 | . | . | CASSQEERGEGRNTEAFF | TGCGCCAGCAGCCAAGAAGAACGAGGGGAAGGAAGGAACACTGAAGCTTTCTTT
TRBJ1-4 | TRBV29-1 | TRBD1 | few | CSVEDGTVNEKLFF | TGCAGCGTTGAAGACGGGACAGTTAATGAAAAACTGTTTTTT
TRBJ2-2 | TRBV10-3 | . | . | CAISESDRDLNTGELFF | TGTGCCATCAGTGAGTCGGACAGAGACCTAAACACCGGGGAGCTGTTTTTT
TRBJ2-7 | TRBV7-9 | TRBD2 | . | CASSRTSGGELSYEQYF | TGTGCCAGCAGCAGGACTAGCGGGGGGGAATTATCCTACGAGCAGTACTTC
TRBJ2-1 | TRBV12-5 | . | few | CASGLVRGGIAYNEQFF | TGTGCTAGTGGTTTGGTACGGGGTGGTATTGCCTACAATGAGCAGTTCTTC
TRBJ1-2 | TRBV19 | . | . | CASSMVAGENYGYTF | TGTGCCAGTAGTATGGTGGCAGGGGAAAACTATGGCTACACCTTC
TRBJ1-2 | TRBV27 | TRBD1 | . | CASSATGFTGYTF | TGTGCCAGCAGTGCGACAGGGTTCACGGGCTACACCTTC
TRBJ1-5 | TRBV27 | . | . | CASGEIGQGPQHF | TGTGCCAGCGGGGAGATAGGGCAGGGGCCCCAGCATTTT
TRBJ1-1 | TRBV30 | TRBD1 | . | CAWSVGGSLNTEAFF | TGTGCCTGGAGTGTAGGGGGCAGCTTGAACACTGAAGCTTTCTTT
TRBJ2-3 | TRBV7-2 | . | . | CASSTQGGAVTDTQYF | TGTGCCAGCAGCACCCAAGGGGGGGCGGTCACAGATACGCAGTATTTT
TRBJ2-1 | TRBV13 | . | . | CASSLPSDNEQFF | TGTGCCAGCAGCTTACCTTCAGACAATGAGCAGTTCTTC
TRBJ2-7 | TRBV9 | TRBD2 | . | CASSVAGGPDEQYF | TGTGCCAGCAGCGTAGCGGGGGGGCCTGACGAGCAGTACTTC
TRBJ1-6 | TRBV6-6 | . | . | CASSPDTGENSPLHF | TGTGCCAGCAGCCCAGACACGGGGGAGAATTCACCCCTCCACTTT
TRBJ2-2 | TRBV7-9 | . | . | CASLPRGNTGELFF | TGTGCCAGCCTCCCGAGGGGTAACACCGGGGAGCTGTTTTTT
TRBJ1-2 | TRBV7-2 | . | few | CASSSRARTVLYGYTF | TGTGCCAGCAGCTCGCGAGCTAGGACGGTTCTCTATGGCTACACCTTC
TRBJ2-1 | TRBV6-5 | . | few | CASIKMGKNNEQFF | TGTGCCAGCATCAAAATGGGCAAGAACAATGAGCAGTTCTTC
TRBJ2-7 | TRBV13 | . | . | CASSLRTPASYEQYF | TGTGCCAGCAGCTTACGTACTCCCGCCTCCTACGAGCAGTACTTC
TRBJ2-1 | TRBV19 | TRBD1 | . | CASSIDLRQGKYNEQFF | TGTGCCAGTAGTATAGACCTGCGACAGGGGAAGTACAATGAGCAGTTCTTC
TRBJ2-2 | TRBV30 | . | . | CAWRGLSGELFF | TGTGCCTGGAGGGGCTTGTCCGGGGAGCTGTTTTTT
TRBJ1-1 | TRBV9 | . | . | CASSVQGSNTEAFF | TGTGCCAGCAGCGTACAGGGAAGCAACACTGAAGCTTTCTTT
TRBJ1-1 | TRBV30 | . | . | CAWSSPNTEAFF | TGTGCCTGGAGTAGCCCGAACACTGAAGCTTTCTTT
TRBJ2-5 | TRBV11-2 | TRBD2 | . | CASSRGLAGDVQETQYF | TGTGCCAGCAGCCGTGGACTAGCGGGAGACGTACAAGAGACCCAGTACTTC
TRBJ1-5 | TRBV5-6 | . | . | CASSTSTGIANQPQHF | TGTGCCAGCAGCACCTCTACCGGAATCGCCAATCAGCCCCAGCATTTT
TRBJ1-2 | TRBV5-6 | . | . | CASSYRDGYTF | TGTGCCAGCAGCTACAGGGACGGCTACACCTTC
TRBJ1-6 | TRBV5-1 | . | . | CASSQDPGAPKALHF | TGCGCCAGCAGCCAAGACCCCGGAGCGCCGAAGGCCCTCCACTTT
TRBJ1-2 | TRBV4-1 | . | once | CASSHRQGPGHGGYTF | TGCGCCAGCAGCCATCGTCAGGGGCCGGGACACGGTGGCTACACCTTC
TRBJ2-3 | TRBV18 | . | . | CASSPAATDTQYF | TGTGCCAGCTCACCCGCCGCCACAGATACGCAGTATTTT
TRBJ2-5 | TRBV5-6 | TRBD2 | . | CASSLWTSGGAGETQYF | TGTGCCAGCAGCTTGTGGACTAGCGGGGGGGCCGGTGAGACCCAGTACTTC
TRBJ2-2 | TRBV13 | TRBD1 | few | CASSKNDRAITGELFF | TGTGCCAGCAGCAAAAACGACAGGGCGATCACCGGGGAGCTGTTTTTT
TRBJ1-4 | TRBV27 | . | . | CASSLSIGGNEKLFF | TGTGCCAGCAGTTTATCGATAGGGGGAAATGAAAAACTGTTTTTT
TRBJ2-6 | TRBV2 | . | many | CASSGRLSGANVLTF | TGTGCCAGCAGCGGACGGCTCTCTGGGGCCAACGTCCTGACTTTC
TRBJ2-5 | TRBV28 | TRBD2 | once | CASSFVAGEYEETQYF | TGTGCCAGCAGTTTTGTAGCGGGGGAGTACGAAGAGACCCAGTACTTC
TRBJ2-1 | TRBV29-1 | . | . | CSVAPGLGLNEQFF | TGCAGCGTTGCTCCCGGGTTGGGGTTGAATGAGCAGTTCTTC
TRBJ2-2 | TRBV29-1 | TRBD1 | few | CSVEDPGGQNTGELFF | TGCAGCGTTGAAGATCCAGGGGGCCAAAACACCGGGGAGCTGTTTTTT
TRBJ1-2 | TRBV27 | . | few | CASTSGQGAYNYGYTF | TGTGCCAGCACCTCTGGGCAGGGCGCTTATAACTATGGCTACACCTTC
TRBJ1-1 | TRBV2 | . | many | CASSEVGWAFF | TGTGCCAGCAGTGAAGTGGGCTGGGCTTTCTTT
TRBJ2-1 | TRBV5-6 | TRBD2 | few | CASSLGLAGIYNEQFF | TGTGCCAGCAGCTTGGGGCTAGCGGGAATCTACAATGAGCAGTTCTTC
TRBJ2-5 | TRBV6-1 | TRBD1 | few | CASSGPGQGKETQYF | TGTGCCAGCAGTGGGCCGGGACAGGGGAAAGAGACCCAGTACTTC
TRBJ2-7 | TRBV7-9 | . | many | CASSPGPNYEQYF | TGTGCCAGCAGCCCGGGGCCGAATTACGAGCAGTACTTC
TRBJ1-2 | TRBV7-8 | . | few | CASSLAGVQANYGYTF | TGTGCCAGCAGCTTAGCGGGGGTCCAGGCTAACTATGGCTACACCTTC
TRBJ2-1 | TRBV6-5 | TRBD2 | . | CASSYSRGEYSDEQFF | TGTGCCAGCAGTTACTCGCGGGGGGAGTATTCGGATGAGCAGTTCTTC